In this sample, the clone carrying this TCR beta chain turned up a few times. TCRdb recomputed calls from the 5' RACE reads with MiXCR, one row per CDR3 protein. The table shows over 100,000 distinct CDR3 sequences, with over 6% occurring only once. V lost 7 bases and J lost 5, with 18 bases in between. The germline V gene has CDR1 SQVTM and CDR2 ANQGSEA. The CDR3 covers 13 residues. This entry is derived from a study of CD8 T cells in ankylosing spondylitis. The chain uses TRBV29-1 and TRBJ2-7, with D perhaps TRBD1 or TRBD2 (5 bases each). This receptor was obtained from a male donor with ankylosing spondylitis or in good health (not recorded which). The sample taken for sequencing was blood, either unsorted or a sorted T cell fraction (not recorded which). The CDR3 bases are TGCAGCGCCGTTGGGACGGGCGGACACGAGCAGTACTTC. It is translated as CSAVGTGGHEQYF.